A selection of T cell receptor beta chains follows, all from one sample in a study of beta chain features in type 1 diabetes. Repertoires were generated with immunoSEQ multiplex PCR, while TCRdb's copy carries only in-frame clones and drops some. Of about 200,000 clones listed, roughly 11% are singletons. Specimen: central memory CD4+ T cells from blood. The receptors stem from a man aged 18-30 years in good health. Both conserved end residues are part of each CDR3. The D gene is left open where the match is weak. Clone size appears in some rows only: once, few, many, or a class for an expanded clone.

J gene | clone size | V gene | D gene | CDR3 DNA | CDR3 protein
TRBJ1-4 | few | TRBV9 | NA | TGTGCCAGCAGCCCATTCGGCTCTGCAACTAATGAAAAACTGTTTTTT | CASSPFGSATNEKLFF
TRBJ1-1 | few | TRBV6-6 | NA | TGTGCCAGCAGCTCACCCGCCGGCTACACTGAAGCTTTCTTT | CASSSPAGYTEAFF
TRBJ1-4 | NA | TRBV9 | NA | TGTGCCAGCAGCGTAGCAGGGACCCCTGAAAAACTGTTTTTT | CASSVAGTPEKLFF
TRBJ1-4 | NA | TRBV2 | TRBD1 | TGTGCCAGCAGTCCAGGGGGCGCCGCTAATGAAAAACTGTTTTTT | CASSPGGAANEKLFF
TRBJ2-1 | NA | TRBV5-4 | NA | TGTGCCAGCAGCTTTATCTACAATGAGCAGTTCTTC | CASSFIYNEQFF
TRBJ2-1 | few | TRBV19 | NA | TGTGCCAGTAGTATGGCTACTTACAATGAGCAGTTCTTC | CASSMATYNEQFF
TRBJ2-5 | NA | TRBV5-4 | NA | TGTGCCAGCAGCTTGGACAGCCAAGAGACCCAGTACTTC | CASSLDSQETQYF
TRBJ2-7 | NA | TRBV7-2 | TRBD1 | TGTGCCAGCAGCCACGGACAGGGGGCCCATTACTACGAGCAGTACTTC | CASSHGQGAHYYEQYF
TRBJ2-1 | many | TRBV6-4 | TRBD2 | TGTGCCAGCAGTGACCAAGCGGGAGCCAACAATGAGCAGTTCTTC | CASSDQAGANNEQFF
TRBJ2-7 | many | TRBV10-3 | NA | TGTGCCATCAGTACAGGGAATACCTACGAGCAGTACTTC | CAISTGNTYEQYF
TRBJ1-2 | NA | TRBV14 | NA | TGTGCCAGCAGCCCAGGGACCCGCCTGATCTATGGCTACACCTTC | CASSPGTRLIYGYTF
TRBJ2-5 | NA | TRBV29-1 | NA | TGCAGCAGAGGACAGGGAGGGGGAGAGACCCAGTACTTC | CSRGQGGGETQYF
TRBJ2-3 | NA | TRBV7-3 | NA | TGTGCCAGCAGCTCGGGAGGCACAGATACGCAGTATTTT | CASSSGGTDTQYF
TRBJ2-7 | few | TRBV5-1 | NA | TGCGCCAGCAGACAGGGCCCCTACGAGCAGTACTTC | CASRQGPYEQYF